Listed below are T cell receptor beta chains from one sample, sequenced in a study of OX40 agonist ivuxolimab in advanced cancers. Repertoires were generated with immunoSEQ multiplex PCR, while TCRdb's copy carries only in-frame clones and drops some. The table records tens of thousands of clones, roughly 80% of them present only once. Sequencing used CD4+ or CD8+ T cells sorted from blood, obtained in a trial of the OX40 agonist ivuxolimab. The source is an adult with an advanced solid tumor such as melanoma, head and neck, liver or kidney cancer. Both conserved end residues are part of each CDR3.

v_call cdr3_aa
TRBV27 CASSLYGGQGTEDF
TRBV28 CASSSGDYGYTF
TRBV2 CASRATSGTADTQYF
TRBV7-9 CASSPGQGWDYGYTF
TRBV27 CASSLQGNGEQFF
TRBV28 CASSVAGTGENYGYTF
TRBV9 CASRALGGTDTQYF
TRBV19 CASSPARGGYTGELFF
TRBV30 CAWRNRVRGTNEQFF
TRBV28 CASIPGGLGNQPQHF
TRBV6-1 CASRTSRSYNSPLHF
TRBV28 CASRAPGPTNEQFF
TRBV30 CAWSVIGLSQETQYF
TRBV7-9 CASSLSVGETQYF
TRBV6-1 CASRRQGMDNSPLHF
TRBV6-6 CASSSVSGEQYF
TRBV7-2 CASSLDYDTLEGPGDEQYF
TRBV1 CTSSQFPPSSGRVYNEQFF
TRBV5-4 CASSATSGSNYEQYF
TRBV5-6 CASSTQASLSFGNTIYF
TRBV5-4 CASSRRTSVKDTQYF
TRBV18 CASSPAGSSNTEAFF
TRBV5-4 CASSLGLGIQFF
TRBV7-2 CASSLSPRDRNYGYTF
TRBV6-1 CASSQDRVGNTIYF
TRBV18 CASSPRQGANTAVTDTQYF
TRBV6-5 CASSYSQGWTGEQYF
TRBV30 CAWSPEGRERFF
TRBV28 CASIQDRSGYTF
TRBV18 CASSSGLEAGNEQFF
TRBV28 CASSLVGARTKETQYF
TRBV29-1 CSAAAGSGEQYF
TRBV6-1 CASSGRGGSTDTQYF
TRBV21-1 CASSKDGKGTGNSPLHF
TRBV18 CASSPFRTVREETQYF
TRBV9 CASSASGAKNIQYF
TRBV5-1 CASSLEGGSQPQHF